Shown below are 22 T cell receptor beta chains from a single sample sequenced in a study of blood T cells in healthy people across ages. It was with a sample-barcoded 5' primer and a J-beta primer mix that a second PCR of about 7 to 12 cycles was run. TCRdb passed the 5' RACE reads through MiXCR, listing each CDR3 protein once. The sample records under 2 million distinct CDR3 sequences, almost 35% being singletons. The sample was blood. The receptors derive from a woman aged 30 to 39 in good health.

This clonotype was observed a handful of times. CDR3 nucleotides: TGTGCCAGCAGTTCCTGGAACACTGAAGCTTTCTTT. Translating gives CASSSWNTEAFF. V is TRBV28 and J is TRBJ1-1; D gene uncertain. The CDR3 runs to 12 residues. The ends were cut back, 4 bases at V and 1 base at J, with 4 bases in the middle. Germline V gene sequence: CDR1 MDHEN, CDR2 SYDVKM.

In nucleotides, the CDR3 is TGTGCCAGCACCTGGGGCGGGGGGGGAAGCAATCAGCCCCAGCATTTT. The encoded protein is CASTWGGGGSNQPQHF. The rearrangement uses TRBV28 and TRBJ1-5; weak D call: TRBD1 (5 bases). The CDR3 extends over 16 amino acids. With 7 bases removed from V and 1 base from J, the gap between germline ends came to 17 bases. The germline CDR1 and CDR2 sequences are MDHEN and SYDVKM.

This clonotype was counted at least ten times. The chain uses TRBV28 and TRBJ2-3; the match to TRBD1 covers 9 bases. The V gene's germline CDR1 is MDHEN and CDR2 SYDVKM. This CDR3 spans 16 amino acids. The trim removed 4 bases at V and 0 bases at J, leaving 5 bases unmatched. The CDR3 DNA reads TGTGCCAGCAGTTACGGACAGGGGACTAGCACAGATACGCAGTATTTT. This translates into CASSYGQGTSTDTQYF.

In its sample, this clonotype was seen once. A much larger clonotype is one base distant, so this may be a read error. The rearrangement uses TRBV29-1 and TRBJ2-7; D might be TRBD1 or TRBD2, each matching 5 bases. V dropped 7 bases and J dropped 4 bases, with 20 bases sitting between them. There are 14 residues in the CDR3. Germline values: CDR1 SQVTM, CDR2 ANQGSEA. This chain's CDR3 is CSASRDVSFYEQYF. The CDR3 coding sequence is TGCAGCGCTTCCCGGGACGTTTCGTTTTACGAGCAGTACTTC.

This clonotype occurred a few times. This chain connects TRBV29-1 to TRBJ2-2, with a weak D call TRBD2 (7 bases). The length of the CDR3 is 16 residues. Germline CDR1 is SQVTM and CDR2 is ANQGSEA. V lost 0 bases and J 5 bases, leaving 16 bases between the germline ends. CDR3 DNA: TGCAGCGTTGAAGAGAGGGGGGGGAAGATAACCGGGGAGCTGTTTTTT. As protein: CSVEERGGKITGELFF.

V gene TRBV15 combines with J gene TRBJ2-5, with D perhaps TRBD2 (6 bases). Germline V gene data show CDR1 as LNHNV and CDR2 as YYDKDF (reference sequence). The CDR3 is 14 amino acids. V lost 0 bases, J lost 7 bases, and 12 bases lay in between. CDR3 region: CATSRDRGEGTQYF. The CDR3 DNA reads TGTGCCACCAGCAGAGATCGCGGGGAAGGGACCCAGTACTTC. The full variable domain, with the rest looked up from reference TRBV15 and TRBJ2-5, is DAMVIQNPRYQVTQFGKPVTLSCSQTLNHNVMYWYQQKSSQAPKLLFHYYDKDFNNEADTPDNFQSRRPNTSFCFLDIRSPGLGDTAMYLCATSRDRGEGTQYFGPGTRLLVL.

As for this clonotype: The conserved closing phenylalanine or tryptophan is absent in this CDR3, likely reflecting a read error. Because the CDR3's place on the DNA is in doubt, the DNA is left out and the CDR3 is given as listed by TCRdb. V and J are TRBV12-3 or TRBV12-4 and TRBJ2-7; the D call of TRBD1 is as the table states it, not checked on the DNA. Termini included, the CDR3 measures 17 amino acids. The CDR3 loop is CASSLTHGTVRSYEQYS.

This clonotype was observed a few times. The V gene is TRBV6-5, the J gene TRBJ1-1; tentative D call: TRBD1 (6 bases). The CDR3 is 12 amino acids. Germline lookup yields CDR1 MNHEY and CDR2 SVGAGI. V was pared by 6 bases and J by 8 bases, with 13 bases between. The CDR3 DNA reads TGTGCCAGCAGGGTCCGGGGGGGCGAAGCTTTCTTT. Protein sequence: CASRVRGGEAFF.

The chain employs TRBV7-9 and TRBJ2-7; 9 nucleotides match TRBD1. CDR3 length: 16 residues. Trimming at V came to 5 bases and at J to 5 bases, leaving 13 bases not matched to a gene. Germline V CDR1 and CDR2: SEHNR, FQNEAQ (reference sequence). CDR3 residues: CASSPKAGDRGDEQYF. The CDR3 DNA follows: TGTGCCAGCAGCCCGAAAGCCGGTGACAGGGGGGACGAGCAGTACTTC.

The table lists this clonotype with a few counts. The rearrangement uses TRBV11-1 and TRBJ2-1; 11 bases align to TRBD2. CDR1 SGHAT and CDR2 FQDESV come from the germline V gene (reference sequence). This CDR3 has 16 residues. V trimming: 6 bases; J trimming: 8 bases; junction bases outside the gene matches: 12. DNA for the CDR3: TGTGCCAGCAGGCCGGGACTAGCGGTATTAGGGGATGAGCAGTTCTTC. Amino acids: CASRPGLAVLGDEQFF.

This clonotype came up a few times. The junction departs from the called germline gene at one end, perhaps through a read error. V is TRBV7-3 and J is TRBJ2-3; D possibly corresponds to TRBD2 (6 bases). Germline CDR1 and CDR2: SGHTA and FQGTGA. The length of the CDR3 is 15 residues. CDR3 amino acids: CAGSLIAASTDTQYF. As DNA, the CDR3 is TGTGCCGGCAGCTTAATAGCGGCTAGCACAGATACGCAGTATTTT.

V usage is TRBV6-1 and J usage is TRBJ1-2, with 9 bases lining up with TRBD1. The CDR3 spans 15 residues. V trimming: 8 bases; J trimming: 6 bases; junction bases outside the gene matches: 13. CDR1 MNHNS and CDR2 SASEGT come from the germline V gene. The CDR3: CASGTGYNRWDGYTF. CDR3 DNA: TGTGCCAGCGGGACAGGGTATAACCGGTGGGATGGCTACACCTTC.

Only one count was recorded for this clonotype. The chain joins TRBV10-3 to TRBJ1-3, with 10 bases aligning to TRBD1. Germline values: CDR1 ENHRY, CDR2 SYGVKD. The CDR3 totals 16 residues. V shed 3 bases and J 4 bases; nucleotides not matched to a gene: 6. CDR3 DNA sequence: TGTGCCATCAGTGATCGGGACAGGGGTTCAGGAAACACCATATATTTT. It encodes CAISDRDRGSGNTIYF.

The chain recombines TRBV3-1 with TRBJ1-5, with a possible D match to TRBD1 (5 bases). The CDR3 loop spans 12 amino acids. Trimming pared 4 bases from V and 15 bases from J, leaving 16 bases between. CDR1 is LGHDT and CDR2 is YNNKEL in the germline V gene (reference sequence). In DNA, the CDR3 is TGTGCCAGCAGCCCCCGACCGGGACTACTGCATTTT. It yields the protein CASSPRPGLLHF.

This chain joins TRBV5-6 and TRBJ2-1; the match to TRBD2 covers 9 bases. The CDR3 is 14 residues long. The trim removed 6 bases at V and 2 bases at J, leaving 3 bases unmatched. Germline CDR1 is SGHDT and CDR2 is YYEEEE. This CDR3 reads CASIGTSPYNEQFF. The CDR3 coding sequence is TGTGCCAGCATCGGGACTAGCCCCTACAATGAGCAGTTCTTC.

The chain links TRBV5-1 to TRBJ2-6; no firm D call. CDR1 is SGHRS, CDR2 YFSETQ, per germline. V was cut by 2 bases and J by 2 bases, with 14 bases left in between. The CDR3 sequence is 17 residues long. Here the CDR3 reads CASSLRPGGAGANVLTF. The CDR3 nucleotides are TGCGCCAGCAGCTTACGGCCCGGTGGCGCTGGGGCCAACGTCCTGACTTTC.

This clonotype has only a few counts. The CDR3 spells CASSQGLQNLDYGYTF. The CDR3 DNA sequence: TGTGCCAGCAGCCAAGGATTGCAGAACCTAGACTATGGCTACACCTTC. The V gene is TRBV4-2, the J gene TRBJ1-2; D gene unclear. The ends were cut back, 1 base at V and 3 bases at J, with 15 bases in the middle. Germline CDR1 and CDR2: LGHNA and YNFKEQ. The CDR3 is 16 amino acids.

This chain uses TRBV5-5 with TRBJ2-1; the D call may be TRBD1 or TRBD2 (6 bases each). The germline CDR1 and CDR2 sequences are SGHKS and YYEKEE (reference sequence). Trimming removed 1 base from V and 9 bases from J, with 14 bases in between. This CDR3 comprises 14 residues. The CDR3 bases are TGTGCCAGCAGCTTGCGGTCCGGGGGCACTGAGCAGTTCTTC. It codes for CASSLRSGGTEQFF. Using reference TRBV5-5 and TRBJ2-1 for the parts outside the CDR3, the full variable domain is DAGVTQSPTHLIKTRGQQVTLRCSPISGHKSVSWYQQVLGQGPQFIFQYYEKEERGRGNFPDRFSARQFPNYSSELNVNALLLGDSALYLCASSLRSGGTEQFFGPGTRLTVL.

This clonotype was found a few times. The chain links TRBV2 to TRBJ2-1, with 8 bases that match TRBD2. The V gene's germline CDR1 is SNHLY and CDR2 FYNNEI. The CDR3 has 16 amino acids. The V and J ends lost 5 bases and 6 bases, in that order; junction bases with no gene match: 12. The CDR3 loop is CASSRSSGRGCNEQFF. The CDR3, as DNA: TGTGCCAGCAGTCGATCCTCCGGGAGGGGCTGCAATGAGCAGTTCTTC.

The gene calls are TRBV9 and TRBJ1-2; D unclear. Germline CDR1 and CDR2: SGDLS and YYNGEE. Trimming removed 3 bases from V and 11 bases from J, with 17 bases in between. The CDR3 loop spans 13 amino acids. CDR3 nucleotides: TGTGCCAGCAGCGCCTCCGGGGAGCTCCGGTACACCTTC. Its protein product is CASSASGELRYTF.

The chain joins TRBV7-6 to TRBJ2-7; D may be TRBD1 (5 bases). The CDR3 contains 15 residues. Per the germline V gene, CDR1 is SGHVS and CDR2 is FNYEAQ. The germline V and J ends were trimmed by 1 base and 0 bases, with 10 bases remaining between them. CDR3 protein: CASSLVAGNSYEQYF. CDR3 coding DNA: TGTGCCAGCAGCTTAGTAGCAGGGAACTCCTACGAGCAGTACTTC. The full variable domain, in which reference TRBV7-6 and TRBJ2-7 provide the parts outside the CDR3, is GAGVSQSPRYKVTKRGQDVALRCDPISGHVSLYWYRQALGQGPEFLTYFNYEAQQDKSGLPNDRFSAERPEGSISTLTIQRTEQRDSAMYRCASSLVAGNSYEQYFGPGTRLTVT.

The chain carries TRBV15 and TRBJ2-3, with TRBD1 matching over 8 bases. The CDR3 spans 14 residues. V lost 4 bases and J lost 7; bases outside the gene matches: 7. Germline V gives CDR1 LNHNV, CDR2 YYDKDF (reference sequence). The CDR3 DNA reads TGTGCCACCAGCACCCGGACAGGGCAAAATACGCAGTATTTT. Protein product: CATSTRTGQNTQYF. The variable domain in full, with the rest retrieved from reference TRBV15 and TRBJ2-3, is DAMVIQNPRYQVTQFGKPVTLSCSQTLNHNVMYWYQQKSSQAPKLLFHYYDKDFNNEADTPDNFQSRRPNTSFCFLDIRSPGLGDTAMYLCATSTRTGQNTQYFGPGTRLTVL.